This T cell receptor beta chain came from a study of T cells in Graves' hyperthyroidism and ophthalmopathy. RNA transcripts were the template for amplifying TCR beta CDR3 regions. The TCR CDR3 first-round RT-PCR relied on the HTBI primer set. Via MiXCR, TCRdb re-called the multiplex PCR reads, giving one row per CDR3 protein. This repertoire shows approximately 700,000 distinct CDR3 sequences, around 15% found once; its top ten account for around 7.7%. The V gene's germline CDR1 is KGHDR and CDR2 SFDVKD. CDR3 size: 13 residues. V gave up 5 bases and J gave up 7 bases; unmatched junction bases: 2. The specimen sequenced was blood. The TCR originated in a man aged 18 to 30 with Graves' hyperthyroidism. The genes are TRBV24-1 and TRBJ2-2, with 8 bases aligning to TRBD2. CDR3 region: CATSGLAIGELFF. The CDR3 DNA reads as TGTGCCACCAGTGGACTAGCGATCGGGGAGCTGTTTTTT.